These T cell receptor beta chains were read from a single sample in a study of T-cell reconstitution after alpha-beta-depleted transplantation in children. TCRdb analysed the PCR reads with MiXCR anew, one entry per CDR3 protein. This table holds around 700,000 distinct CDR3 sequences, around 12% found once. The material was PBMCs, obtained before TCRalphabeta/CD19-depleted stem cell transplant. The receptors stem from a girl aged 2 to 9 with congenital amegakaryocytic thrombocytopenia, due to receive a stem cell transplant. Both conserved end residues are part of each CDR3. A D gene is named only where the DNA matches it firmly. The size entry is marked missing in some rows and otherwise reads once, few, many or a size class.

>TRBJ2-1|NA|NA|TRBV7-9
TGTGCCAGCAGCCCCGGGGTCCTCGATGAGCAGTTCTTC
CASSPGVLDEQFF
>TRBJ2-2|many|TRBD2|TRBV4-2
TGTGCCAGCAGCCAAGAGCTAGCGGGAGGGACCGGGGAGCTGTTTTTT
CASSQELAGGTGELFF
>TRBJ2-7|many|NA|TRBV27
TGTGCCAGCAGTCGGGGAGTAGCGAGTCACGAGCAGTACTTC
CASSRGVASHEQYF
>TRBJ2-3|NA|NA|TRBV5-1
TGCGCCAGCAGCTTGGGAGCAGATAGGCAGTATTTT
CASSLGADRQYF
>TRBJ1-5|NA|NA|TRBV4-1
TGCGCCAGCAGCCCTCAACCCGGGACTGCAGGGCCCCAGCATTTT
CASSPQPGTAGPQHF
>TRBJ1-4|many|NA|TRBV6-5
TGTGCCAGCAGTTCCACCAGGGGCCACAGTGAAAAACTGTTTTTT
CASSSTRGHSEKLFF
>TRBJ2-1|many|NA|TRBV7-6
TGTGCCAGCAGCTTAGGCTGGTCCAGGGTCCCCCAAGGGGAGCAGTTCTTC
CASSLGWSRVPQGEQFF
>TRBJ2-7|few|TRBD2|TRBV5-5
TGTGCCAGCAGCTTCGGACTAGCGGAGGCCTACGAGCAGTACTTC
CASSFGLAEAYEQYF
>TRBJ2-3|few|NA|TRBV5-1
TGCGCCAGCAGCCAGAGTACCGGGACAAGTGGGGCAGATACGCAGTATTTT
CASSQSTGTSGADTQYF
>TRBJ1-2|many|TRBD1|TRBV27
TGTGCCAGCAGTTTCTCCGGACAGGGGAACTATGGCTACACCTTC
CASSFSGQGNYGYTF
>TRBJ1-1|many|NA|TRBV20-1
TGCAGTGTCCCGTCTGGGAGGGTGGCTTTCTTT
CSVPSGRVAFF
>TRBJ2-7|many|NA|TRBV28
TGTGCCAGCAAACGGACAGATACTTCCTACGAGCAGTACTTC
CASKRTDTSYEQYF
>TRBJ2-1|many|TRBD2|TRBV28
TGTGCCAGCAGTCCCCGTTGGTTAGCGGGGGACAATGAGCAGTTCTTC
CASSPRWLAGDNEQFF
>TRBJ2-3|many|TRBD2|TRBV20-1
TGCAGTGCTAGAGGGAAAGCGGGAAACACAGATACGCAGTATTTT
CSARGKAGNTDTQYF
>TRBJ2-7|many|NA|TRBV12-3/TRBV12-4
TGTGCCAGCAGGTTGGGCTACCAACCCCTCGAGCAGTACTTC
CASRLGYQPLEQYF
>TRBJ2-1|few|NA|TRBV7-8
TGTGCCAGCAGCCGCGGGGTTGAGCAGTTCTTC
CASSRGVEQFF
>TRBJ2-5|once|NA|TRBV19
TGTGCCAGTAGTAGCTCGGGAGACTATCAAGAGACCCAGTACTTC
CASSSSGDYQETQYF
>TRBJ2-5|many|NA|TRBV29-1
TGCAGCGTCGCCAGACTTGGCGTACAAGAGACCCAGTACTTC
CSVARLGVQETQYF
>TRBJ2-1|few|NA|TRBV5-1
TGCGCCAGCAGCTTGGAAGTGTACTCCGCCGCTACGAAGGATGAGCAGTTCTTC
CASSLEVYSAATKDEQFF
>TRBJ2-1|many|NA|TRBV27
TGTGCCAGCAGTTGGGGACTTACGAATGAGCAGTTCTTC
CASSWGLTNEQFF
>TRBJ2-7|few|NA|TRBV10-3
TGTGCCGCCGGCGGGGAGGCCGTCTACGAGCAGTACTTC
CAAGGEAVYEQYF
>TRBJ2-3|many|TRBD2|TRBV20-1
TGCAGTGCTAGGAACCTAGCGGGAGCCGCAGATACGCAGTATTTT
CSARNLAGAADTQYF
>TRBJ1-2|many|TRBD1|TRBV25-1
TGTGCCAGCACCACGACAGGGGACTATGGCTACACCTTC
CASTTTGDYGYTF
>TRBJ2-1|few|TRBD2|TRBV5-1
TGCGCCAGCAGCCAACTCAGGCGGGAGGGGGGGAATGAGCAGTTCTTC
CASSQLRREGGNEQFF
>TRBJ2-2|many|TRBD2|TRBV6-8
TGTGCCAGCCAACTAGCGGGGGACTGCTGCCCGAACACCGGGGAGCTGTTTTTT
CASQLAGDCCPNTGELFF
>TRBJ2-3|NA|NA|TRBV7-8
TGTGCCAGCAGCTTAGCGCAAGGGGCAGGAGATACGCAGTATTTT
CASSLAQGAGDTQYF
>TRBJ1-4|few|NA|TRBV5-6
TGTGCCAGCAGCTCTCAACCGGGGTCTCGGGAAAAACTGTTTTTT
CASSSQPGSREKLFF
>TRBJ2-7|many|TRBD2|TRBV28
TGTGCCAGCAGTCCAGCGGGAGGGAGCTACGAGCAGTACTTC
CASSPAGGSYEQYF
>TRBJ2-1|many|NA|TRBV27
TGTGCCAGTCAGAGGTGGGATGAGCAGTTCTTC
CASQRWDEQFF
>TRBJ2-4|NA|TRBD2|TRBV5-5
TGTGCCAGCAGCTTGAGATCGTTAGCGGGAGAAAGGCAAAACATTCAGTACTTC
CASSLRSLAGERQNIQYF
>TRBJ1-3|NA|NA|TRBV7-9
TGTGCCAGCAGCCCTCGGGACACCAGCTCTGGAAACACCATATATTTT
CASSPRDTSSGNTIYF
>TRBJ2-7|many|NA|TRBV11-2
TGTGCCAGCAGGCACACGGACTATCCTCCCTACGAGCAGTACTTC
CASRHTDYPPYEQYF
>TRBJ2-7|NA|NA|TRBV7-2
TGTGCCAGCAGCTTTTCAGGGGCCTTCTCCTACGAGCAGTACTTC
CASSFSGAFSYEQYF